This section outlines one T cell receptor beta chain sequence together with its context. There is no known antigen for this receptor. The cohort comprised 666 healthy bone marrow donors. At the time of sampling, all cohort members were nominally healthy, though unrecorded immune exposures were likely present. The donor tested CMV seronegative and was one of the 352 seronegative cohort members. A peripheral blood sample was collected from each donor, and TCR beta sequencing was performed on peripheral blood mononuclear cells. The Qiagen DNeasy Blood Extraction Kit was used to extract genomic DNA from the blood cell samples. The data are from a study of cytomegalovirus exposure and HLA in healthy donors (dated by TCRdb to 2016 to 2017). Regarding the study in general: In an earlier analysis of about 560 of the donors, around 300 Gb of sequence data and approximately 120 million unique TCR beta sequences from roughly 200 million T cells were reported. The study aimed to test whether signatures of past pathogen exposure could be identified by cataloging public T cell receptors. Donor age, sex, ethnicity and CMV serostatus were compiled alongside the repertoire data. In an earlier analysis of 587 of the donors, high-throughput TCR beta sequencing was used to judge whether each TCR beta V gene segment behaved as functional or pseudogenic. High-throughput TCR immunosequencing, statistical association of individual TCRs with disease status, and machine learning were combined to predict cytomegalovirus infection status. HLA typing included class I and class II loci at four-digit resolution. A later analysis re-examined previously published TCR beta repertoires from just over 650 donors and added high-resolution HLA genotyping to investigate patterns of TCR occurrence. The study profiled the T cell repertoires of some 610 subjects by immunosequencing and related them to cytomegalovirus serostatus. An early release that covered fewer than 800 HLA-typed donors contained 300 to 350 gigabases of sequencing data and about 93 million unique TCR sequences. Rather than using new phenotypic data, the later analysis identified candidate immune exposures from TCR beta sequences and from how often those sequences occurred across donors. In a later genetic analysis, genome-wide SNP genotypes for about 55% of the roughly 700 donors were used, and that subset was treated as a discovery cohort. Among about 360 genotyped donors of the cohort, an average of approximately 240,000 unique TCR beta nucleotide sequences were sequenced per donor, roughly a sixth of them non-productive. The number of donors typed differed by locus, with roughly 620-630 for A, B, C, DRB1 and DQB1, more than 500 for DQA1, over 600 for DPA1, and approximately 470 for DPB1. Every discovery cohort repertoire had been produced on one sequencing platform. Four or five DR-DQ haplotypes were handled as single units for association and clustering because linkage in the cohort was strong. Among the approximately 400 genotyped donors, roughly 80% belonged to the genetic ancestry cluster associated with self-reported Caucasian donors. Along with the roughly 670-subject first cohort, a separate validation cohort of over a hundred different subjects was used. Study-wide conclusions, independent of this receptor: Sequencing depth was assumed to be roughly uniform across donors in the presence/absence analyses, though that assumption may not hold. The authors suggested that the approach could potentially be extended to other disease states and immunological phenotypes. A later analysis found that TCR association rates varied across HLA loci, with DRB1 alleles showing the most associated TCRs and HLA-C alleles the fewest. A few of the identified cytomegalovirus-associated TCR beta chains were confirmed in vitro to be specific for cytomegalovirus antigens. The sequencing pipeline was judged likely to have produced a cluster of highly shared sequence variants as a technical artifact. When HLA alleles, especially DR and DQ, strongly co-occurred, attributing TCR associations to individual alleles was difficult. For the cohort, immune exposure information was limited to CMV serostatus. Correlated functional status among segregating V segments might be attributable to linkage disequilibrium, but an unknown experimental factor could not be ruled out. Compared with equally common non-associated chains, HLA-associated TCR beta chains in a later analysis were more clonally expanded and had lower generation probabilities. The study listed 164 TCR beta chains as associated with cytomegalovirus. According to a later analysis, most CMV-associated TCR beta chains appeared to be HLA-restricted, and the HLA associations seemed to be driven largely by CMV exposure. Cytomegalovirus status was reported to be diagnosed by the classifier with high specificity and sensitivity in both the original and validation cohorts. In an earlier analysis of about 600 of the donors, most TCR beta V segments appeared in productive rearrangements about 90% or about 30% of the time, broadly matching IMGT annotations. In a later analysis, several top co-occurrence clusters were reported to appear linked to parvovirus B19, influenza, CMV and Epstein-Barr virus. Because HLA typing was unavailable for some donors at each locus, only the typed subset was used in association tests. The 87-base-pair reads could not distinguish some IMGT-functional V segments, including TRBV6-2 and TRBV6-3, so those segments were excluded. Because counts were too low, fewer than 20 rarely observed V segments, including chromosome 9 orphons, were excluded from the earlier analysis of some 590 of the donors. While some public TCRs were present in many individuals, most TCR sequences turned up only very rarely across donors. A further reported finding was that TCR beta sequences accurately predicted the HLA-A and HLA-B alleles for most subjects in the first cohort. In this cohort, only TCR beta chains were sequenced, and detectable features were limited by the absence of alpha or paired-chain data. A later genetic analysis reported fewer N-insertions in productive TCRs among donors in an Asian-associated ancestry cluster than the roughly 640-donor mean. An association between a missense DCLRE1C variant and V-gene and J-gene trimming of TCR beta chains was found in a later genetic analysis and replicated in an independent cohort. At a false discovery rate of 0.05, a later analysis linked around 17,000 TCR beta sequences to specific HLA alleles.

V loses 4 bases of germline sequence and J loses 0 bases, and the interval between the two ends is 10 bases. From a lookup of the germline V gene (reference sequence), CDR1 and CDR2 are SEHNR and FQNEAQ. Inclusive of the bounding cysteine and phenylalanine, the CDR3 is 14 residues long. The kept DNA is CDR3 alone, 42 bases in frame from the first base. Library preparation used the immunoSEQ multiplex PCR assay. For the multiplex PCR, a mixture combining 60 forward primers for TCR Vbeta segments and 13 reverse primers for TCR Jbeta segments was used. The CDR3 region of rearranged TCR beta genes was amplified from genomic DNA with a multiplex PCR assay. The amplified TCR beta libraries were sequenced on the Illumina HiSeq System as 87-base-pair reads. On the authors' methods: Across the 666 repertoires, a later analysis counted approximately 75 million unique TCR beta chains, 9.5 million to 12 million of which were shared by at least two donors. To remove PCR and sequencing errors, raw reads were error-corrected and collapsed into unique sequences using a nearest-neighbor algorithm that merged closely related sequences. Alignment of CDR3 sequences to IMGT reference sequences was used to assign V, D and J gene segments. For a sequence to be retained, a match of at least six nucleotides to both a V gene segment and a J gene segment was required. A rearrangement counted as productive if the CDR3 had no stop codons and remained in frame with V and J, and every other rearrangement counted as non-productive. CDR3 was defined according to IMGT convention as the region running from the second conserved V-encoded cysteine to the conserved J-encoded phenylalanine. In an earlier analysis of 587 of the donors, sequences lacking an unambiguous match to a single V gene segment were excluded. An earlier analysis of 450 to 650 of the donors called V segments functional above 56.7% productive rearrangements and segregating when the between-donor standard deviation exceeded 5%. A statistical classification framework was built to diagnose cytomegalovirus status from the catalog of TCR beta chain sequences. A later analysis assigned V and J genes by comparing TCR nucleotide sequences with IMGT/GENE-DB human TR gene sequences. Using the TCRdist pipeline, a later analysis assigned CDR3 sequences along with most-parsimonious VDJ recombination scenarios. In a later analysis, each TCR beta chain was defined by its CDR3 amino acid sequence together with its V-gene family, and reads without a unique V-gene family were excluded. As a way to deal with suspected cross-contamination and a sequencing artifact, a later analysis dropped 500 to 700 nucleotide sequences that were highly shared and had low generation probability. In a later analysis, a clonal expansion index was calculated for each public chain from normalized within-repertoire ranks of inferred template counts. In a later analysis, generation probabilities were computed using a VDJ recombination model fitted to out-of-frame rearrangements, and the results were checked against IGoR. Hypergeometric tests were used in a later analysis to score TCR-TCR, TCR-HLA and TCR-CMV co-occurrence, with a repertoire-size bias correction applied to the TCR pairs. To estimate false discovery rates, a later analysis permuted the HLA or CMV assignments 20 times. A later analysis grouped co-occurring TCRs with DBSCAN, adding TCRdist sequence similarity when clustering within HLA-allele-positive subsets. Repertoires with fewer than 30,000 or more than 120,000 public chains, plus five repertoires with anomalous nucleotide sharing, were excluded from co-occurrence clustering. TCRdb took over this immuneACCESS table, retaining in-frame rearrangements with V and J assigned. Such tables are incomplete; in checked studies, under half of the missing clones stem from an unresolved V gene, and the remainder is unexplained. Clone size and the V and J calls come from that table; the DNA yielded D and trimming. This sample's table lists tens of thousands of clones. Approximately 6.8% of the sample lies in the top ten.

Sequencing was carried out using PBMCs. In this chain, TRBV7-9 is recombined with TRBJ2-7; a weak D assignment points to TRBD2 (6 bases agree). The source of this sequence is a woman aged 40 to 50 in good health and CMV-seronegative. The base sequence is TGTGCCAGCAGCTGGGACGGGAGCTCCTACGAGCAGTACTTC. It codes for CASSWDGSSYEQYF.